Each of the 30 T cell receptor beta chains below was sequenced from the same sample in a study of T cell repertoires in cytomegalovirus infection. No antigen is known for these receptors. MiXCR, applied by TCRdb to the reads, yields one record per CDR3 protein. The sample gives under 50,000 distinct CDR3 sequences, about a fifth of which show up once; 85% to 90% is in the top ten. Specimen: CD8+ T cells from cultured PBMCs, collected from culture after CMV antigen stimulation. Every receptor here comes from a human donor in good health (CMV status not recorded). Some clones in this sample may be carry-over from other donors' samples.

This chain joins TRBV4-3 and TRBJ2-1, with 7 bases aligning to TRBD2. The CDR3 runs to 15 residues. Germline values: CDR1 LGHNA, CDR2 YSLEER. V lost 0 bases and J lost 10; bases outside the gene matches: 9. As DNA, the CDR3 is TGCGCCAGCAGCCAAGATAGTTCCCAGCGGGGAGAGCAGTTCTTC. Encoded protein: CASSQDSSQRGEQFF.

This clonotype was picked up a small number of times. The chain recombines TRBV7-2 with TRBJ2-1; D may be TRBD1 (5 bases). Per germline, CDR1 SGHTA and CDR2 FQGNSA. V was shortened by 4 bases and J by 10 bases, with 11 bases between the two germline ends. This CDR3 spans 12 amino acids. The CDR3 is CASSWTSVEQFF. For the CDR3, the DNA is TGTGCCAGCAGCTGGACATCCGTAGAGCAGTTCTTC. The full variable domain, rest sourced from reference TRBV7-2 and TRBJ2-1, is GAGVSQSPSNKVTEKGKDVELRCDPISGHTALYWYRQSLGQGLEFLIYFQGNSAPDKSGLPSDRFSAERTGGSVSTLTIQRTQQEDSAVYLCASSWTSVEQFFGPGTRLTVL.

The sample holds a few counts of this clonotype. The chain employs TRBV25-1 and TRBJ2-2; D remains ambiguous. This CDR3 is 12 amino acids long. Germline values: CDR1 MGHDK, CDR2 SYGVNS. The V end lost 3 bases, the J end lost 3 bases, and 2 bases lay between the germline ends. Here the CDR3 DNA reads TGTGCCAGCAGTGATGACACCGGGGAGCTGTTTTTT. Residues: CASSDDTGELFF. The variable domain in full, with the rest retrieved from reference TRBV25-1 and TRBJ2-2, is EADIYQTPRYLVIGTGKKITLECSQTMGHDKMYWYQQDPGMELHLIHYSYGVNSTEKGDLSSESTVSRIRTEHFPLTLESARPSHTSQYLCASSDDTGELFFGEGSRLTVL.

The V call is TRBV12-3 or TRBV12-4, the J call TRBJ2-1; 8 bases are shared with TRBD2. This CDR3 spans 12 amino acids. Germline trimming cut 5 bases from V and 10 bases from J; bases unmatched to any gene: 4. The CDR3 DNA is TGTGCCAGCAGTGGTAGCGGGGACGAGCAGTTCTTC. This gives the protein CASSGSGDEQFF.

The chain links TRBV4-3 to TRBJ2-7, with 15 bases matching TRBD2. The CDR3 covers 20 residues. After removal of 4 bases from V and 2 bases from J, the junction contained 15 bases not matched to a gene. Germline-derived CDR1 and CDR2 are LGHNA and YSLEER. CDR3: CASSPHLGLAGGGPPYEQYF. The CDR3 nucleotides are TGCGCCAGCAGCCCCCACCTGGGACTAGCGGGGGGAGGACCCCCCTACGAGCAGTACTTC.

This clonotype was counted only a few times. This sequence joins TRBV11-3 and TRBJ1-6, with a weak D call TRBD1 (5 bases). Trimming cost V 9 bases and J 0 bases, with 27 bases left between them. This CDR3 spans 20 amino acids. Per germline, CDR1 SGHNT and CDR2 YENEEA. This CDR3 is CARTTDQKRQPTSYNSPLHF. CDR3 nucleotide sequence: TGTGCCAGAACAACCGACCAGAAGAGACAGCCCACCTCCTATAATTCACCCCTCCACTTT.

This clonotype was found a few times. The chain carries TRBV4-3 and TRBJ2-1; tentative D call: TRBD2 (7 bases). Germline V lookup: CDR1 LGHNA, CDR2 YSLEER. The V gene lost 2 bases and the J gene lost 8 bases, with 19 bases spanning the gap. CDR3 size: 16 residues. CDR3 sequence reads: CASSQNFRGGVDEQFF. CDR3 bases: TGCGCCAGCAGCCAAAACTTTAGAGGGGGGGTGGATGAGCAGTTCTTC.

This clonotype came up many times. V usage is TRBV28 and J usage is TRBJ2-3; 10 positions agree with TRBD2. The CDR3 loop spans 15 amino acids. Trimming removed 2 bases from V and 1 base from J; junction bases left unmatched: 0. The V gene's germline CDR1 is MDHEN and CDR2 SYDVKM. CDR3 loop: CASSLGLAGTDTQYF. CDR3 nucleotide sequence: TGTGCCAGCAGTTTAGGACTAGCGGGCACAGATACGCAGTATTTT.

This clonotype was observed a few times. This CDR3 reads CASSQDLRLAGVGGELFF. Here the CDR3 DNA reads TGTGCCAGCAGCCAAGATCTCCGTCTAGCGGGAGTGGGCGGGGAGCTGTTTTTT. This chain connects TRBV4-2 to TRBJ2-2; 10 positions match TRBD2. The CDR3 extends over 18 amino acids. Germline assignment: CDR1 LGHNA and CDR2 YNFKEQ. Trimming removed 0 bases from V and 7 bases from J; junction bases left unmatched: 11.

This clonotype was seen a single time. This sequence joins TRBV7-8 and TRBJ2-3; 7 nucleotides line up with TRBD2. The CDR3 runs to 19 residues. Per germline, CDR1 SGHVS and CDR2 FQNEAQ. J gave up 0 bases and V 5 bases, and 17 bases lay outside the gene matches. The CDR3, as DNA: TGTGCCAGCAGCCTACAAGGGGCGGGGGAGTACTCTAGCACAGATACGCAGTATTTT. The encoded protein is CASSLQGAGEYSSTDTQYF.

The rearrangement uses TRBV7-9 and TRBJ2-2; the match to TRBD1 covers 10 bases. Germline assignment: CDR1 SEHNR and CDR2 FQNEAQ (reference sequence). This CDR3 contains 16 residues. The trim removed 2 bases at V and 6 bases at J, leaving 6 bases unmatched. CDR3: CASSLSRQGAAGELFF. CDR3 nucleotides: TGTGCCAGCAGCTTATCGCGACAGGGGGCCGCCGGGGAGCTGTTTTTT.

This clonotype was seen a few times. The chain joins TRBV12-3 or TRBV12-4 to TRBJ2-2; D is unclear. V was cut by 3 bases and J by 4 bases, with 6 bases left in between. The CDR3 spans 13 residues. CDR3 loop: CASSLMRTGELFF. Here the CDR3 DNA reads TGTGCCAGCAGTTTGATGCGCACCGGGGAGCTGTTTTTT.

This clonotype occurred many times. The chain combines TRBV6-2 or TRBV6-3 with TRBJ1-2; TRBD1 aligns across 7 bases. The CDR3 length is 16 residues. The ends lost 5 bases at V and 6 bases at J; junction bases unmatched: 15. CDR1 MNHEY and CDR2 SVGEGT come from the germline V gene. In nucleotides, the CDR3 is TGTGCCAGCAGTCCTCCATCCGCGACAGGGTTTGATGGCTACACCTTC. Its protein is CASSPPSATGFDGYTF.

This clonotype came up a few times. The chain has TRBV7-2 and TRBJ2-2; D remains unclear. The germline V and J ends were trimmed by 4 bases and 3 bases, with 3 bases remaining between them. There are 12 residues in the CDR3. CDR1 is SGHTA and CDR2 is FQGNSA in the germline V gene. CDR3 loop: CASSYYTGELFF. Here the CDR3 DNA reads TGTGCCAGCAGCTATTACACCGGGGAGCTGTTTTTT.

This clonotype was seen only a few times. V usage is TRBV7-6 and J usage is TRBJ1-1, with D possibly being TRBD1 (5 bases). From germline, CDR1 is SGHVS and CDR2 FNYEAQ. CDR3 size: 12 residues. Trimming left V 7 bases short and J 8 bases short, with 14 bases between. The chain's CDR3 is CASTLGGSEAFF. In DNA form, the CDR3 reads TGTGCCAGCACCTTGGGGGGGTCCGAAGCTTTCTTT.

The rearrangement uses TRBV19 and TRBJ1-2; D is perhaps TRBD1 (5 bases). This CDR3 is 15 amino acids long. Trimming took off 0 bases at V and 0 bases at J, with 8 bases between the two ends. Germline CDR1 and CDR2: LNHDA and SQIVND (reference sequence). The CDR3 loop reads CASSIDVRANYGYTF. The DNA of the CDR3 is TGTGCCAGTAGTATAGACGTCAGGGCTAACTATGGCTACACCTTC.

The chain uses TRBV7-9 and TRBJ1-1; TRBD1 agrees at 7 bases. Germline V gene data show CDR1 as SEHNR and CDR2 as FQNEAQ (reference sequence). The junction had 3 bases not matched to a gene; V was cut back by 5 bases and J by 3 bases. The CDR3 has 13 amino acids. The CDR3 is CASSPTGDTEAFF. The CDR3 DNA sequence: TGTGCCAGCAGCCCAACAGGGGACACTGAAGCTTTCTTT. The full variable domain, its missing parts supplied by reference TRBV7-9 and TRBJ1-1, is DTGVSQNPRHKITKRGQNVTFRCDPISEHNRLYWYRQTLGQGPEFLTYFQNEAQLEKSRLLSDRFSAERPKGSFSTLEIQRTEQGDSAMYLCASSPTGDTEAFFGQGTRLTVV.

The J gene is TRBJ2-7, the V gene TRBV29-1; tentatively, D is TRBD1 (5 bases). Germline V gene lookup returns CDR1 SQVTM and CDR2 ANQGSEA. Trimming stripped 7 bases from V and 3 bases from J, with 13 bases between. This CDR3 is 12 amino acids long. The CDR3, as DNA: TGCAGCGCCCTAGGTGACAGCTACGAGCAGTACTTC. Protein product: CSALGDSYEQYF.

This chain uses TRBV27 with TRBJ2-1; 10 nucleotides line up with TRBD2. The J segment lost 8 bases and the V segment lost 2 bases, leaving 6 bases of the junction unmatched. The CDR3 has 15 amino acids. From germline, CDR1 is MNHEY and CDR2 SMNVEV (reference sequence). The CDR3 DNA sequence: TGTGCCAGCAGTTTAACAGCGGGGGGGCCTGATGAGCAGTTCTTC. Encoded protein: CASSLTAGGPDEQFF.

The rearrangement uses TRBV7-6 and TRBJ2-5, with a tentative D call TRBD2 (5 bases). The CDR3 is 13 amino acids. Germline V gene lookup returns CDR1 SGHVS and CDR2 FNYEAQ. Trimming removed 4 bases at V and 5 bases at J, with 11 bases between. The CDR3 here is CASSSQRWETQYF. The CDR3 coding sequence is TGTGCCAGCAGCTCCCAGCGGTGGGAGACCCAGTACTTC.

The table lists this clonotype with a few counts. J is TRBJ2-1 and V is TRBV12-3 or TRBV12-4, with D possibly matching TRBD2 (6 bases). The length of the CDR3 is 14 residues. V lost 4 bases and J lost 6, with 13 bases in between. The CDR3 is CASSWRLVANEQFF. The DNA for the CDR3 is TGTGCCAGCAGTTGGAGACTAGTGGCCAATGAGCAGTTCTTC.

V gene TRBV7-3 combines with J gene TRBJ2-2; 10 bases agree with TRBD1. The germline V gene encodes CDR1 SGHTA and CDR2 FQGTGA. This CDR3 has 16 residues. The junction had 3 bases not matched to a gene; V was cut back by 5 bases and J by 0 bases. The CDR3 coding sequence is TGTGCCAGCAGCACGGACAGGGGGACGAACACCGGGGAGCTGTTTTTT. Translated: CASSTDRGTNTGELFF.

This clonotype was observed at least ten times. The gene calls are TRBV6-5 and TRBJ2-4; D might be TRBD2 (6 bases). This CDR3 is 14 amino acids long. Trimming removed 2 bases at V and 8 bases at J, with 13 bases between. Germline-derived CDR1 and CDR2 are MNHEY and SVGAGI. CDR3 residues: CASSYGTPGDIQYF. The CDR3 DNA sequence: TGTGCCAGCAGTTACGGGACTCCGGGGGACATTCAGTACTTC.

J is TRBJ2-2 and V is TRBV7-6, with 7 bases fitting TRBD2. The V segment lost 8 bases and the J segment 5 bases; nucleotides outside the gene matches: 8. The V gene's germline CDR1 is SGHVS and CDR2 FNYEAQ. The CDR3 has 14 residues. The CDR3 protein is CASLAARGTGELFF. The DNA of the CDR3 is TGTGCCAGCCTAGCGGCCCGAGGGACCGGGGAGCTGTTTTTT.

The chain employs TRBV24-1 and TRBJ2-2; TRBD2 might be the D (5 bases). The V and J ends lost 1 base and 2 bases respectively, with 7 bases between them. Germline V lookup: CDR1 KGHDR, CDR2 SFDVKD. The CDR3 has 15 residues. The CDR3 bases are TGTGCCACCAGTGATTTAGCGGATAACACCGGGGAGCTGTTTTTT. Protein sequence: CATSDLADNTGELFF.

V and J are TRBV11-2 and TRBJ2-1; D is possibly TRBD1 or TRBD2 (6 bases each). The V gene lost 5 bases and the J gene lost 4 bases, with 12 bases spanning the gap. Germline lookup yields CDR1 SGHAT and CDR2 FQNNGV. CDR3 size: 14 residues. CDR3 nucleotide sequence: TGTGCCAGCAGCCCCGGAGGGGGATACAATGAGCAGTTCTTC. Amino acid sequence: CASSPGGGYNEQFF.

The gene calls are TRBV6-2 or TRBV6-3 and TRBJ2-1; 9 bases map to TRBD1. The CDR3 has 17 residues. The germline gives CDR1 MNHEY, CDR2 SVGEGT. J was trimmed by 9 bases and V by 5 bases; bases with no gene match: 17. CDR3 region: CASSTLGGGQGRAEQFF. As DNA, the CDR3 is TGTGCCAGCAGTACCCTGGGGGGGGGACAGGGTAGGGCTGAGCAGTTCTTC.

This chain's CDR3 is CASSERQQETQYF. Here the CDR3 DNA reads TGTGCCAGCAGTGAAAGGCAGCAAGAGACCCAGTACTTC. The chain uses TRBV6-1 and TRBJ2-5; D gene unclear. CDR1 and CDR2 (germline): MNHNS, SASEGT. This CDR3 contains 13 residues. Trimming stripped 2 bases from V and 2 bases from J, with 6 bases between.

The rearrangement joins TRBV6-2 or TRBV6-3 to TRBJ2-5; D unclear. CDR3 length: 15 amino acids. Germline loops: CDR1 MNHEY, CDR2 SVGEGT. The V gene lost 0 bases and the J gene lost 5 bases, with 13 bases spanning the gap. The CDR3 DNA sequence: TGTGCCAGCAGTTACTCGGCTGCCACCGGGGAGACCCAGTACTTC. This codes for CASSYSAATGETQYF.

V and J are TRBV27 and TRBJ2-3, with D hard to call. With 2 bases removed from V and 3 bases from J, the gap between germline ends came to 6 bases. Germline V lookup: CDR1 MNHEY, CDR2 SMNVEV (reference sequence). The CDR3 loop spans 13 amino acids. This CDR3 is CASSLKGTDTQYF. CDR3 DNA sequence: TGTGCCAGCAGTTTAAAAGGTACAGATACGCAGTATTTT.